A single sample is the source of the 24 T cell receptor beta chains below, sequenced in a study of tumor-infiltrating lymphocytes in primary liver carcinoma. TCR beta cDNA was prepared out of roughly 0.45 ug total RNA by means of a constant-region primer. Libraries covering TCR beta were generated through three nested multiplex PCR rounds (using a slightly modified ARM-PCR). A C-beta reverse primer was combined with TRBV1-TRBV30 forward primers in the first two PCR rounds, and each round had ten to eleven cycles. A single record per CDR3 protein comes from TCRdb applying MiXCR to the multiplex PCR reads. The data contain 65,000 to 90,000 distinct CDR3 sequences, around 70% of them singletons. RNA and DNA were co-extracted from about 19-30 mg of unsorted bulk tissue. Source material: liver tumor tissue from sampling region 1. The subset is: tumor region T1, superior pole. All receptors come from a man in his forties with primary liver carcinoma and hepatitis B virus infection.

About this clonotype itself: The germline gene is not matched at one end of the junction; a read error may be the cause. The J gene is TRBJ2-3, the V gene TRBV6-5; D may be TRBD1 (6 bases). The length of the CDR3 is 15 residues. From germline, CDR1 is MNHEY and CDR2 SVGAGI. CDR3 DNA sequence: TGTGCCAGCAGTGAACTAGGGGGAGAGACAGGTACGCAGTATTTT. Translating it yields CASSELGGETGTQYF.

This clonotype was counted at least ten times. V and J are TRBV6-1 and TRBJ2-2, with TRBD2 identical over 8 bases. The CDR3 consists of 18 residues. Per germline, CDR1 MNHNS and CDR2 SASEGT. V shed 2 bases and J 1 base; nucleotides not matched to a gene: 9. CDR3 nucleotide sequence: TGTGCCAGCAGTGAACAGATTGGGACTAGGTTGAACACCGGGGAGCTGTTTTTT. Protein product: CASSEQIGTRLNTGELFF.

V usage is TRBV11-2 and J usage is TRBJ1-1; D is unclear. Germline lookup yields CDR1 SGHAT and CDR2 FQNNGV. Trimming took 8 bases from V and 4 from J, leaving 20 bases between them. This CDR3 region has 15 residues. The CDR3 spells CASRKTHLACTEAFF. The CDR3 DNA reads as TGTGCCAGCCGGAAGACCCACCTAGCTTGCACTGAAGCTTTCTTT.

Notes on this clonotype: Since the CDR3 does not end with the conserved phenylalanine or tryptophan, this likely comes from a read error. The CDR3 nucleotides are TGTGCCATCAGTACCGGGACCTCCTACAATGAGCAGTTCTCC. Protein: CAISTGTSYNEQFS. V usage is TRBV6-2 or TRBV6-3 and J usage is TRBJ2-1; D is possibly TRBD1 or TRBD2 (5 bases each). This CDR3 comprises 14 residues. Germline CDR1 and CDR2: MNHEY and SVGEGT.

This clonotype came up a few times. A read error may produce the germline difference seen at one junction end. The chain combines TRBV6-1 with TRBJ2-7; TRBD2 matches 12 bases. Germline-derived CDR1 and CDR2 are MNHNS and SASEGT. The CDR3 length is 15 residues. As DNA, the CDR3 is TGTACCAGCAGTGAAGCGGCTAGCGGGAGGGGGGAGCAATACTTC. It is translated as CTSSEAASGRGEQYF.

Regarding this clonotype: A much more abundant neighbour one base away suggests this may be a read error. In this CDR3 the conserved last residue, phenylalanine or tryptophan, is missing, so a read error is likely. The rearrangement links TRBV19 to TRBJ2-3; 8 nucleotides agree with TRBD2. In germline, CDR1 is LNHDA, CDR2 SQIVND (reference sequence). Trimming took 6 bases from V and 0 from J; bases not matched to a gene: 8. CDR3 length: 16 residues. This CDR3 is CASSRGLAFSTDTQYS. DNA for the CDR3: TGTGCCAGTAGCCGAGGACTAGCCTTTAGCACAGATACGCAGTATTCT.

CDR3 loop: CASIGSVTAPKETQYF. Written as DNA, the CDR3 is TGTGCCAGCATAGGATCGGTAACGGCCCCCAAAGAGACCCAGTACTTC. The rearrangement uses TRBV12-3 or TRBV12-4 and TRBJ2-5; D not certain. The ends were cut back, 7 bases at V and 3 bases at J, with 21 bases in the middle. The CDR3 is 16 amino acids.

To note about this clonotype: Here the CDR3 omits its conserved ending phenylalanine or tryptophan, so a read error is the likely source. The chain couples TRBV4-2 to TRBJ2-5; the D is unclear. This CDR3 is built from 15 residues. CDR1 is LGHNA, CDR2 YNFKEQ, per germline. The CDR3: CVSSQDFRAQETQYL. The CDR3, as DNA: TGTGTCAGCAGCCAAGATTTCCGGGCCCAAGAGACCCAGTACCTC.

This clonotype was seen once. Germline and junction disagree at one end, which may indicate a read error. This chain connects TRBV10-1 to TRBJ2-7; the match to TRBD1 covers 8 bases. In germline, CDR1 is WNHNN, CDR2 SYGVQD (reference sequence). The CDR3 is 14 residues long. This chain's CDR3 is CVSSGTGAPYEQYF. The CDR3 DNA reads TGCGTCAGCAGTGGGACAGGCGCCCCCTACGAGCAGTACTTC.

As to this clonotype: A read error may account for a junction end that differs from germline. This sequence joins TRBV4-1 and TRBJ2-3; 8 bases fit TRBD2. Per the germline V gene, CDR1 is MGHRA and CDR2 is YSYEKL. The CDR3 covers 15 residues. This CDR3 is CVSSLTGTSGSTQYF. As DNA, the CDR3 is TGCGTCAGCAGCCTCACCGGGACAAGCGGGAGCACGCAGTATTTT.

Regarding this clonotype: Since no conserved phenylalanine or tryptophan closes the CDR3, a read error is the likely cause. The chain joins TRBV29-1 to TRBJ2-3; D might be TRBD2 (6 bases). CDR1 and CDR2 (germline): SQVTM, ANQGSEA. The CDR3 sequence is 13 residues long. The CDR3 region has the DNA TGCAGCGTTGAAGAAACTAGCAGAGATACGCAGTATCTT. It codes for CSVEETSRDTQYL.

The V gene is TRBV18, the J gene TRBJ2-1; D might be TRBD1 or TRBD2, each matching 6 bases. Germline-derived CDR1 and CDR2 are KGHSH and LQKENI. V gave up 4 bases and J gave up 2 bases, with 15 bases separating them. The length of the CDR3 is 16 residues. CDR3 sequence: CASSLRGTTTYNEQFF. Written as DNA, the CDR3 is TGTGCCAGCTCACTCCGCGGGACAACAACCTACAATGAGCAGTTCTTC.

V usage is TRBV6-5 and J usage is TRBJ1-5; no clear D. This CDR3 is built from 12 residues. V gave up 6 bases and J gave up 10 bases, with 13 bases separating them. Germline assignment: CDR1 MNHEY and CDR2 SVGAGI. The chain's CDR3 is CASSNNSQPQHF. The CDR3 DNA reads as TGTGCCAGCAGCAACAACAGTCAACCCCAGCATTTT.

Ten or more counts support this clonotype. This rearrangement joins TRBV5-5 to TRBJ2-2; maybe TRBD1 (6 bases). Trimming removed 2 bases from V and 2 bases from J, with 10 bases in between. Germline V gene sequence: CDR1 SGHKS, CDR2 YYEKEE (reference sequence). CDR3 length equals 15 residues. The CDR3 DNA reads TGTGCCAGCAGCTTTTTAGGGGGAAACACCGGGGAGCTGTTTTTT. Protein sequence: CASSFLGGNTGELFF.

This clonotype was seen ten or more times. V and J are TRBV28 and TRBJ2-7, with TRBD2 identical over 8 bases. After removal of 7 bases from V and 7 bases from J, the junction contained 6 bases not matched to a gene. The CDR3 length is 12 residues. CDR1 and CDR2 (germline): MDHEN, SYDVKM. CDR3 nucleotide sequence: TGTGCCAGCACGGGGACTAGGGGTGAGCAGTACTTC. It codes for CASTGTRGEQYF.

To note about this clonotype: Just one base apart from a much larger clone, this may be a read error. V is TRBV6-5 and J is TRBJ1-5; a weak D match, TRBD1 (6 bases). The CDR3 consists of 15 residues. Germline CDR1 reads MNHEY; CDR2 reads SVGAGI. DNA for the CDR3: TGTGCCAGCAGCGGGTCAGGGGAAGAATCTCAGTCCCAGCATTTT. Residues: CASSGSGEESQSQHF.

In this sample, this clonotype turned up many times. A much larger clone differs from this one at a single base, so this may be a read error. The chain couples TRBV29-1 to TRBJ2-7; 8 bases match TRBD2. The germline V gene has CDR1 SQVTM and CDR2 ANQGSEA. V was pared by 6 bases and J by 2 bases, with 6 bases of the junction left unmatched. The CDR3 length is 13 residues. The CDR3 DNA sequence: TGCAGCGTGGTCCGGGAGGGTACCTACGAGCAGTACTTC. It codes for CSVVREGTYEQYF.

The CDR3 region has the DNA TGTGCCAGCAGCCAAGATGGAGGGCAGGGGGGGCAGTCCCAGTATTTT. This translates into CASSQDGGQGGQSQYF. J is TRBJ1-5 and V is TRBV4-2; possibly TRBD1 or TRBD2 for D (7 bases each). The J call is doubtful: the DNA matches TRBJ2-3 better. The CDR3 length is 16 residues. Germline CDR1 and CDR2: LGHNA and YNFKEQ.

Comment on this clonotype: One base away lies a much larger clone, so this may be a sequencing read error. Likely a read error: the CDR3 ends without its conserved phenylalanine or tryptophan. The rearrangement links TRBV24-1 to TRBJ2-2; D possibly matches TRBD1 or TRBD2 (5 bases each). Germline CDR1 KGHDR, CDR2 SFDVKD. The ends were cut back, 4 bases at V and 10 bases at J, with 9 bases in the middle. This CDR3 spans 12 amino acids. As DNA, the CDR3 is TGTGCCACCAGTGACATGGGGGAGGAGCTGTTTTCT. It translates to CATSDMGEELFS.

A note on this clonotype: A single base separates this from a much larger clone, so it may be a read error. The rearrangement links TRBV10-1 to TRBJ2-5, with 7 bases identical to TRBD1. Per the germline V gene, CDR1 is WNHNN and CDR2 is SYGVQD (reference sequence). This CDR3 is built from 15 residues. Written as DNA, the CDR3 is TGCACCAGCAGTGACGGGACAGCGACTGGTAGGGCCCAGTACTTC. Its translation is CTSSDGTATGRAQYF.

Of note for this clonotype: The junction departs from germline at one end; a sequencing error may be responsible. The V call is TRBV11-2, the J call TRBJ2-7, with no clear D. Germline values: CDR1 SGHAT, CDR2 FQNNGV. CDR3 length equals 13 residues. The CDR3 nucleotides read TGTACCAGCAGCTTAGAAAGGCGCGTCGGGCAGTACTTC. Translating gives CTSSLERRVGQYF.

About this clonotype itself: Possible read error: a much larger clone is one base away. The V call is TRBV5-1, the J call TRBJ2-1; tentatively, D is TRBD1 (6 bases). The CDR3 runs to 15 residues. V shed 4 bases and J shed 3 bases, with 14 bases lying between them. The germline CDR1 and CDR2 sequences are SGHRS and YFSETQ. The CDR3 DNA reads as TGCGCCAGCAGCCCCCGGACAGCCAACTACAATGAGCAGTTCTTC. Translation gives CASSPRTANYNEQFF.

Many counts were recorded for this clonotype. The V and J genes are TRBV16 and TRBJ2-1; weak D call: TRBD2 (5 bases). Deletions cut 4 bases from V and 7 bases from J, with 23 bases between. The CDR3 sequence is 17 residues long. Germline-derived CDR1 and CDR2 are KGHSY and FQNENV. Here the CDR3 DNA reads TGTGCCAGCAGCCGCCTCGGGCTAGCCCCTTCATGGAATGAGCAGTTCTTC. Translation gives CASSRLGLAPSWNEQFF.

This clonotype was counted between two and nine times. J is TRBJ2-3 and V is TRBV20-1, with 8 bases that match TRBD1. The CDR3 sequence is 15 residues long. Germline V CDR1 and CDR2: DFQATT, SNEGSKA (reference sequence). V trimming: 7 bases; J trimming: 5 bases; junction bases outside the gene matches: 14. CDR3 amino acids: CSGIGTGSFRDTQYF. CDR3 DNA: TGCAGTGGCATCGGGACAGGATCTTTCAGAGATACGCAGTATTTT.